This T cell receptor (beta chain) was identified during a study of type 1 and type 2 diabetes patients. Overall study context: The cohort mixed type 1 diabetes, type 2 diabetes and nondiabetic donors. CD4+ or CD8+ T cells were positively selected from PBMCs with microbeads.

V was cut by 0 bases and J by 0 bases, with 6 bases left in between. The CDR3 sequence is 15 residues long. In germline, CDR1 is LNHNV, CDR2 YYDKDF (reference sequence). Broader study findings: Type 2 diabetes repertoires were more diverse than type 1 diabetes repertoires. Some expanded clones seen only in T1D might occur in additional T2D or control samples.

The PCR template was genomic DNA. A primer set of 30 forward and 13 reverse primers amplified the CDR3. One entry per CDR3 protein results from TCRdb running MiXCR on the multiplex PCR reads. The sample contains about 250,000 distinct CDR3 sequences, 47% of which appear only once. With respect to this clonotype: Its antigen is not known.

The source material was peripheral blood mononuclear cells (PBMCs). This TCR was sampled from a man aged 18 to 30 with type 2 diabetes. This chain connects TRBV15 to TRBJ1-3; D unclear. CDR3 bases: TGTGCCACCAGCAGAGAGGGTGTCTCTGGAAACACCATATATTTT. It is translated as CATSREGVSGNTIYF.